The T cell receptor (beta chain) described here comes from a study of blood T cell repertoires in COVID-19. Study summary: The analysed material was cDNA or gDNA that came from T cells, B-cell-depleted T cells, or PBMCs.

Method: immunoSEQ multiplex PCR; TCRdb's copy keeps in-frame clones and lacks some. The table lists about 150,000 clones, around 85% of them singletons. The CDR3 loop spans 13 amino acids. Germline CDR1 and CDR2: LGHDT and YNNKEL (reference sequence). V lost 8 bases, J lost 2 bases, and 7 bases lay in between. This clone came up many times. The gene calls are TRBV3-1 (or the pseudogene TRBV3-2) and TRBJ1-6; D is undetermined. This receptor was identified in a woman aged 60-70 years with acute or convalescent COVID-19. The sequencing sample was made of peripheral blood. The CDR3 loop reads CASVGAYNSPLHF. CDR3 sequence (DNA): TGTGCCAGCGTGGGAGCCTATAATTCACCCCTCCACTTT.